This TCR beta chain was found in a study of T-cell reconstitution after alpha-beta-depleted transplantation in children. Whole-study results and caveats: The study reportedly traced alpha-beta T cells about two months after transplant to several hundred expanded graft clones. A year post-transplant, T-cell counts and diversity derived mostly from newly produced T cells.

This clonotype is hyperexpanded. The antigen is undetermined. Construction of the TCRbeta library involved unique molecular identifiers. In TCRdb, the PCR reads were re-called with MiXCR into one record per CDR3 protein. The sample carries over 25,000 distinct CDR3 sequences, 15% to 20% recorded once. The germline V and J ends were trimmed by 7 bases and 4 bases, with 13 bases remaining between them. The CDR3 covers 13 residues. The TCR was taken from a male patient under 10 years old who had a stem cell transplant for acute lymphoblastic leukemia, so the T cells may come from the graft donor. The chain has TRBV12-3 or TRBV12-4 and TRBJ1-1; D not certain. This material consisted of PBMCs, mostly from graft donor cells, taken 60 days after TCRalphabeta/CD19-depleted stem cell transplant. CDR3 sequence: CASIPSPGTEAFF. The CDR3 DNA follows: TGTGCCAGCATACCTAGCCCCGGCACTGAAGCTTTCTTT.